The next 10 T cell receptor beta chains were all read from a single sample in a study of blood T cell repertoires in COVID-19. The table came from immunoSEQ multiplex PCR; TCRdb's copy has only in-frame clones and leaves some out. The sample lists roughly 300,000 clones, 92% occurring once. Sequenced input: PBMCs or T cells enriched from blood (not recorded which). These receptors were obtained from a young woman who had recovered from COVID-19.

This clone was seen a single time. This rearrangement joins TRBV13 to TRBJ2-1; D may be TRBD2 (5 bases). The CDR3 length is 12 residues. V lost 8 bases to trimming and J lost 7 bases, with 12 bases between them. Germline CDR1 is PRHDT and CDR2 is FYEKMQ (reference sequence). The CDR3 nucleotides are TGTGCCAGCGGCCGGGGTTGGAATGAGCAGTTCTTC. It codes for CASGRGWNEQFF. The full variable domain, in which reference TRBV13 and TRBJ2-1 provide the parts outside the CDR3, is AAGVIQSPRHLIKEKRETATLKCYPIPRHDTVYWYQQGPGQDPQFLISFYEKMQSDKGSIPDRFSAQQFSDYHSELNMSSLELGDSALYFCASGRGWNEQFFGPGTRLTVL.

The chain is built from TRBV28 and TRBJ1-5; a weak D match, TRBD1 (6 bases). Trimming took 4 bases from V and 1 from J, leaving 11 bases between them. The germline V gene has CDR1 MDHEN and CDR2 SYDVKM. The CDR3 loop spans 15 amino acids. The CDR3, as DNA: TGTGCCAGCAGTTCACGACAGGCCAGCAATCAGCCCCAGCATTTT. Amino acid sequence: CASSSRQASNQPQHF.

The rearrangement joins TRBV7-9 to TRBJ2-1, with 11 bases identical to TRBD1. V lost 10 bases and J lost 4; bases outside the gene matches: 15. This CDR3 has 17 residues. CDR1 and CDR2 from the germline V gene are SEHNR and FQNEAQ (reference sequence). This CDR3 is CAIHGKSRDRGYNEQFF. The CDR3 DNA reads TGTGCCATCCATGGAAAGAGCCGGGACAGGGGGTACAATGAGCAGTTCTTC. The whole variable domain, filled in from reference TRBV7-9 and TRBJ2-1, reads DTGVSQNPRHKITKRGQNVTFRCDPISEHNRLYWYRQTLGQGPEFLTYFQNEAQLEKSRLLSDRFSAERPKGSFSTLEIQRTEQGDSAMYLCAIHGKSRDRGYNEQFFGPGTRLTVL.

The rearrangement joins TRBV6-5 to TRBJ1-2; D may be TRBD1 (6 bases). The CDR3 is 15 residues long. V shed 7 bases and J shed 2 bases, with 17 bases lying between them. Germline lookup yields CDR1 MNHEY and CDR2 SVGAGI. CDR3 amino acids: CASTTPRDRNYGYTF. In nucleotides, the CDR3 is TGTGCCAGCACCACCCCCCGCGACAGGAACTATGGCTACACCTTC.

The chain joins TRBV5-1 to TRBJ1-1; possible D gene TRBD1, 5 bases. The CDR3 loop spans 15 amino acids. CDR1 SGHRS and CDR2 YFSETQ come from the germline V gene. V was shortened by 4 bases and J by 3 bases, with 16 bases between the two germline ends. The CDR3 nucleotides read TGCGCCAGCAGCGAATCTACGTGGGGGGACACTGAAGCTTTCTTT. Translation gives CASSESTWGDTEAFF.

This clone is a singleton in its sample. The V and J genes are TRBV7-2 and TRBJ2-7, with 15 positions matching TRBD2. With V trimmed by 5 bases and J by 8 bases, 10 bases remained unmatched. Germline values: CDR1 SGHTA, CDR2 FQGNSA. The CDR3 covers 16 residues. The CDR3, as DNA: TGTGCCAGCAGCACCGGGACTAGCGGGAGGCGCCTCAAGCAGTACTTC. Its protein is CASSTGTSGRRLKQYF.

The CDR3 region is CASSLQLTGPDTQYF. CDR3 in DNA: TGCGCCAGCAGCCTACAACTGACAGGGCCAGATACGCAGTATTTT. The chain recombines TRBV5-1 with TRBJ2-3, with 7 bases identical to TRBD1. The germline CDR1 and CDR2 sequences are SGHRS and YFSETQ. CDR3 size: 15 residues. The J segment lost 4 bases and the V segment lost 4 bases, leaving 9 bases of the junction unmatched.

V gene TRBV12-3 or TRBV12-4 combines with J gene TRBJ2-1; 9 nucleotides line up with TRBD1. Trimming took 6 bases from V and 7 from J; bases not matched to a gene: 1. The CDR3 spans 12 residues. The CDR3 here is CASRDRGNEQFF. DNA of the CDR3: TGTGCCAGCAGGGACAGGGGTAATGAGCAGTTCTTC.

The rearrangement uses TRBV5-1 and TRBJ1-2; 11 positions match TRBD1. The germline V gene encodes CDR1 SGHRS and CDR2 YFSETQ. The CDR3 spans 14 residues. V lost 5 bases and J lost 6; bases outside the gene matches: 6. The CDR3 reads CASRDGQGADGYTF. Written as DNA, the CDR3 is TGCGCCAGCAGGGATGGACAGGGGGCTGATGGCTACACCTTC.

This sequence joins TRBV20-1 and TRBJ1-2; D remains ambiguous. CDR1 and CDR2 (germline): DFQATT, SNEGSKA (reference sequence). CDR3 size: 10 residues. The V gene lost 3 bases and the J gene lost 5 bases, with 4 bases spanning the gap. The CDR3 reads CSARYYGYTF. CDR3 bases: TGCAGTGCTAGGTATTATGGCTACACCTTC.